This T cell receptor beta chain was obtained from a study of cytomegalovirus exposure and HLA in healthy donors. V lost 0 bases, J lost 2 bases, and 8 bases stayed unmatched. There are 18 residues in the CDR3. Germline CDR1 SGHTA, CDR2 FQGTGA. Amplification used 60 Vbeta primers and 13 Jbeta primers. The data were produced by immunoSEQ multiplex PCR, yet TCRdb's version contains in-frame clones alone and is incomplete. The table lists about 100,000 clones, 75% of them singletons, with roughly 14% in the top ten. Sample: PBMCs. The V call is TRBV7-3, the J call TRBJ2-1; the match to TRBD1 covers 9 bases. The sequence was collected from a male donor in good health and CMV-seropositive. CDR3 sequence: CASSLTFGTGRPYNEQFF. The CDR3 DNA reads TGTGCCAGCAGCTTAACTTTCGGGACAGGGCGACCCTACAATGAGCAGTTCTTC.